The 26 T cell receptor beta chains given below trace back to one sample, sequenced in a study of identical twins. TCRdb reprocessed the 5' RACE reads with MiXCR, giving one entry per CDR3 protein. Of around 450,000 distinct CDR3 sequences listed, approximately 14% are singletons. A further study also used this sample, focusing on yellow fever vaccine responses in identical twins.

Input material: CD4+ T cells sorted from blood. These receptors were taken from a woman younger than 35 in good health.

This chain connects TRBV20-1 to TRBJ2-7; 12 bases line up with TRBD2. V lost 2 bases to trimming and J lost 7 bases; unmatched junction nucleotides: 9. The CDR3 contains 15 residues. Germline V lookup: CDR1 DFQATT, CDR2 SNEGSKA (reference sequence). CDR3 nucleotide sequence: TGCAGTGCTAGAAGGACTAGCGGGGACCTGAGGGAGCAGTACTTC. Protein product: CSARRTSGDLREQYF.

In this sample, this clonotype turned up a few times. The chain couples TRBV5-4 to TRBJ2-7, with D unresolved. The CDR3 contains 14 residues. Germline-derived CDR1 and CDR2 are SGHNT and YYREEE (reference sequence). Deletions cut 3 bases from V and 2 bases from J, with 12 bases between. CDR3 protein: CASSSPDGTYEQYF. The DNA of the CDR3 is TGTGCCAGCAGCTCCCCGGACGGCACCTACGAGCAGTACTTC.

The rearrangement links TRBV20-1 to TRBJ1-1, with D uncertain. CDR3 length: 12 amino acids. Germline V gene sequence: CDR1 DFQATT, CDR2 SNEGSKA (reference sequence). Trimming cost V 1 base and J 7 bases, with 10 bases left between them. This CDR3 is CSARAKANEAFF. CDR3 nucleotide sequence: TGCAGTGCTAGAGCAAAAGCAAATGAAGCTTTCTTT.

This clonotype has more than one count but fewer than ten. This chain connects TRBV12-3 or TRBV12-4 to TRBJ2-2, with TRBD1 matching 8 bases. This CDR3 has 17 amino acids. Trimming cost V 2 bases and J 3 bases; bases outside gene matches: 8. CDR3 sequence reads: CASSLRILDRDTGELFF. The CDR3, as DNA: TGTGCCAGCAGTTTAAGGATCCTGGACAGGGACACCGGGGAGCTGTTTTTT.

The chain has TRBV6-2 or TRBV6-3 and TRBJ2-5; D gene uncertain. CDR1 MNHEY and CDR2 SVGEGT come from the germline V gene. The CDR3 length is 15 residues. Trimming stripped 6 bases from V and 4 bases from J, with 18 bases between. CDR3 DNA: TGTGCCAGCAGATCACTCACCCTTGGGTTAGAGACCCAGTACTTC. This codes for CASRSLTLGLETQYF.

The rearrangement joins TRBV3-1 to TRBJ2-2, with 9 nucleotides matching TRBD2. The trim removed 11 bases at V and 2 bases at J, leaving 15 bases unmatched. Germline CDR1 and CDR2: LGHDT and YNNKEL (reference sequence). This CDR3 is built from 17 residues. In DNA, the CDR3 is TGTGCCTGCTGCCAAAGCGGGGGGACAGTTAACACCGGGGAGCTGTTTTTT. This encodes CACCQSGGTVNTGELFF.

This clonotype has a handful of counts. V gene TRBV12-3 or TRBV12-4 combines with J gene TRBJ2-5, with 10 bases that match TRBD1. Germline trimming cut 5 bases from V and 1 base from J; bases unmatched to any gene: 7. This CDR3 region has 16 residues. This chain's CDR3 is CASSRTGGYVQETQYF. The CDR3 DNA reads TGTGCCAGCAGTAGGACAGGGGGTTACGTCCAAGAGACCCAGTACTTC.

The chain employs TRBV7-3 and TRBJ2-3; tentatively, D is TRBD2 (6 bases). The CDR3 has 13 amino acids. Germline values: CDR1 SGHTA, CDR2 FQGTGA. With 5 bases removed from V and 8 bases from J, the gap between germline ends came to 14 bases. The CDR3 DNA is TGTGCCAGCAGCCTCACCCGTAGCGGTACGCAGTATTTT. Translated: CASSLTRSGTQYF.

The rearrangement uses TRBV28 and TRBJ2-2, with D perhaps assigned TRBD1 or TRBD2 (5 bases each). V lost 4 bases to trimming and J lost 4 bases, with 13 bases between them. The CDR3 covers 15 residues. Germline V gives CDR1 MDHEN, CDR2 SYDVKM. CDR3 region: CASSWAGTTTGELFF. CDR3 DNA sequence: TGTGCCAGCAGTTGGGCCGGGACCACCACCGGGGAGCTGTTTTTT.

This clonotype occurred a few times. Written as DNA, the CDR3 is TGCAGTGCTAGAGAGGGACTAGCACGCGGCGAGCAGTACTTC. Residues: CSAREGLARGEQYF. V and J are TRBV20-1 and TRBJ2-7; 9 nucleotides match TRBD2. The CDR3 is 14 amino acids. Germline V gene sequence: CDR1 DFQATT, CDR2 SNEGSKA (reference sequence). J was trimmed by 6 bases and V by 0 bases; bases with no gene match: 6.

The V call is TRBV2, the J call TRBJ2-1; 13 positions agree with TRBD2. The CDR3 contains 15 residues. The junction had 5 bases not matched to a gene; V was cut back by 6 bases and J by 6 bases. Germline V gene sequence: CDR1 SNHLY, CDR2 FYNNEI. CDR3 region: CASRIWTSGGNEQFF. CDR3 bases: TGTGCCAGCAGGATTTGGACTAGCGGGGGCAATGAGCAGTTCTTC.

The chain employs TRBV11-2 and TRBJ2-1, with D tentatively TRBD2 (6 bases). This CDR3 has 15 amino acids. Germline lookup yields CDR1 SGHAT and CDR2 FQNNGV. V was pared by 3 bases and J by 2 bases, with 11 bases between. Here the CDR3 DNA reads TGTGCCAGCAGCTTCCAGCGGGTGACCTACAATGAGCAGTTCTTC. Encoded protein: CASSFQRVTYNEQFF.

V gene TRBV2 combines with J gene TRBJ2-2; no reliable D call. Germline V CDR1 and CDR2: SNHLY, FYNNEI. With 0 bases removed from V and 7 bases from J, the gap between germline ends came to 12 bases. This CDR3 is built from 15 residues. The CDR3 coding sequence is TGTGCCAGCAGTGAAGCTAGGGTTGGGAACGGGGAGCTGTTTTTT. Translation: CASSEARVGNGELFF.

J is TRBJ2-7 and V is TRBV6-5; D gene ambiguous. The ends were cut back, 4 bases at V and 4 bases at J, with 14 bases in the middle. The germline gives CDR1 MNHEY, CDR2 SVGAGI. The length of the CDR3 is 14 residues. CDR3 coding DNA: TGTGCCAGCAGTTCTCTCCCGTCTCGGTACGAGCAGTACTTC. Translating gives CASSSLPSRYEQYF.

This clonotype appeared a few times. V usage is TRBV10-1 and J usage is TRBJ2-3; 10 positions agree with TRBD2. The ends lost 6 bases at V and 2 bases at J; junction bases unmatched: 2. CDR1 and CDR2 from the germline V gene are WNHNN and SYGVQD (reference sequence). The CDR3 is 14 amino acids. The CDR3 sequence is CASRAGGPTDTQYF. CDR3 sequence (DNA): TGCGCCAGCAGAGCGGGAGGGCCCACAGATACGCAGTATTTT.

This clonotype has more than one count but fewer than ten. The CDR3 protein is CASSLVLLGQGAYEQYF. CDR3 sequence (DNA): TGTGCCAGCAGTTTGGTTCTTTTGGGACAGGGGGCATACGAGCAGTACTTC. The chain is built from TRBV28 and TRBJ2-7, with TRBD1 identical over 12 bases. The CDR3 runs 17 residues. After removal of 3 bases from V and 4 bases from J, the junction contained 10 bases not matched to a gene. Looked up from germline, CDR1 is MDHEN and CDR2 is SYDVKM.

This chain's CDR3 is CASSFGKDVGLGQFF. CDR3 coding DNA: TGTGCCAGCAGCTTCGGGAAGGATGTGGGCTTGGGGCAGTTCTTC. J is TRBJ2-1 and V is TRBV9; tentative D call: TRBD2 (5 bases). This CDR3 region has 15 residues. The germline CDR1 and CDR2 sequences are SGDLS and YYNGEE. Trimming took 4 bases from V and 12 from J, leaving 23 bases between them.

This chain joins TRBV4-2 and TRBJ2-7, with TRBD2 identical over 11 bases. The CDR3 runs 17 residues. Germline V CDR1 and CDR2: LGHNA, YNFKEQ. Trimming took 2 bases from V and 7 from J; bases not matched to a gene: 13. The CDR3 bases are TGTGCCAGCAGCCAACTTCCGGCTACGACTAGCGGGAAGGAGCAGTACTTC. Protein sequence: CASSQLPATTSGKEQYF.

This clonotype was observed a few times. This chain uses TRBV24-1 with TRBJ2-3; D uncertain. Trimming stripped 3 bases from V and 3 bases from J, with 9 bases between. The CDR3 is made up of 14 amino acids. Germline V gene data show CDR1 as KGHDR and CDR2 as SFDVKD. CDR3 loop: CATSDTRKTDTQYF. The DNA of the CDR3 is TGTGCCACCAGTGATACAAGAAAAACAGATACGCAGTATTTT.

This clonotype appeared a few times. The chain links TRBV20-1 to TRBJ2-5; 7 bases align to TRBD2. Trimming cost V 0 bases and J 2 bases; bases outside gene matches: 9. This CDR3 has 16 amino acids. Germline values: CDR1 DFQATT, CDR2 SNEGSKA (reference sequence). The CDR3 loop is CSARDHSGFLQETQYF. The DNA for the CDR3 is TGCAGTGCTAGAGACCATAGCGGGTTCTTGCAAGAGACCCAGTACTTC.

This chain connects TRBV5-6 to TRBJ2-5, with 9 bases that match TRBD1. The germline V gene has CDR1 SGHDT and CDR2 YYEEEE. V lost 4 bases to trimming and J lost 1 base; unmatched junction nucleotides: 5. The CDR3 covers 15 residues. CDR3 nucleotides: TGTGCCAGCAGCCTTACAGGGGGCGTCCAAGAGACCCAGTACTTC. Residues: CASSLTGGVQETQYF.

This clonotype has a count of ten or more. The chain joins TRBV3-1 to TRBJ2-1; D is unresolved. The CDR3 totals 13 residues. V lost 4 bases, J lost 6 bases, and 10 bases lay in between. In germline, CDR1 is LGHDT, CDR2 YNNKEL (reference sequence). The CDR3 sequence is CASSPSGGNEQFF. CDR3 bases: TGTGCCAGCAGCCCCAGTGGTGGCAATGAGCAGTTCTTC.

This sequence joins TRBV14 and TRBJ2-1; D may match TRBD1 or TRBD2 (5 bases each). This CDR3 contains 14 residues. Trimming left V 5 bases short and J 8 bases short, with 16 bases between. Per germline, CDR1 SGHDN and CDR2 FVKESK. CDR3 nucleotides: TGTGCCAGCAGCAGGATAGGAAGGGGAGATGAGCAGTTCTTC. The encoded protein is CASSRIGRGDEQFF.

The sample holds many counts of this clonotype. The chain links TRBV12-3 or TRBV12-4 to TRBJ1-2, with TRBD1 as a possible D gene (6 bases). The CDR3 has 14 residues. The ends were cut back, 1 base at V and 4 bases at J, with 10 bases in the middle. CDR3: CASSLGGGAYGYTF. As DNA, the CDR3 is TGTGCCAGCAGTTTAGGTGGGGGCGCCTATGGCTACACCTTC.

This clonotype was found a few times. The chain uses TRBV15 and TRBJ2-5; D not resolved. V dropped 0 bases and J dropped 4 bases, with 12 bases sitting between them. Germline V gives CDR1 LNHNV, CDR2 YYDKDF (reference sequence). The CDR3 covers 15 residues. The CDR3 loop reads CATSRDNGVGETQYF. The DNA for the CDR3 is TGTGCCACCAGCAGAGATAATGGGGTGGGAGAGACCCAGTACTTC.

This chain links TRBV10-3 with TRBJ1-2; D unclear. The CDR3 loop spans 13 amino acids. V lost 6 bases to trimming and J lost 2 bases, with 10 bases between them. Germline V CDR1 and CDR2: ENHRY, SYGVKD. CDR3 loop: CAIRDGSNYGYTF. CDR3 DNA: TGTGCCATCAGAGACGGATCCAACTATGGCTACACCTTC.